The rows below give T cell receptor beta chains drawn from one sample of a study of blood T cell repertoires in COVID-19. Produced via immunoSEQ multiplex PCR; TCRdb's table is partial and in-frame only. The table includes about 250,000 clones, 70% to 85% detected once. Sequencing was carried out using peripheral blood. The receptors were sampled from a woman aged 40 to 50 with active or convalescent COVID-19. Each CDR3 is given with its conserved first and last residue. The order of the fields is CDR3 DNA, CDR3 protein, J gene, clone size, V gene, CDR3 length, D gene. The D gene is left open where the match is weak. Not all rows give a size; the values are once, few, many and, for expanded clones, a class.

CDR3 DNA: TGTGCCAGCAGAGCGCAGGGGGCCGCAGATACGCAGTATTTT
CDR3 protein: CASRAQGAADTQYF
J gene: TRBJ2-3
clone size: -
V gene: TRBV5-4
CDR3 length: 14
D gene: TRBD1

CDR3 DNA: TGTGCCAGTAACACCCCAGGGGTAGGTACTGAAGCTTTCTTT
CDR3 protein: CASNTPGVGTEAFF
J gene: TRBJ1-1
clone size: -
V gene: TRBV19
CDR3 length: 14
D gene: -

CDR3 DNA: TGTGCCAGCAGTGACCCAATGCTATCCCTCCACTTT
CDR3 protein: CASSDPMLSLHF
J gene: TRBJ1-6
clone size: -
V gene: TRBV25-1
CDR3 length: 12
D gene: -

CDR3 DNA: TGCGCCAGCAGCTTGGATTTGAGGCCCGAGGGCGAAAAACTGTTTTTT
CDR3 protein: CASSLDLRPEGEKLFF
J gene: TRBJ1-4
clone size: -
V gene: TRBV5-1
CDR3 length: 16
D gene: -

CDR3 DNA: TGTGCCAGCAGCTTGAACAGGTTAAGCTCTGGAAACACCATATATTTT
CDR3 protein: CASSLNRLSSGNTIYF
J gene: TRBJ1-3
clone size: few
V gene: TRBV7-9
CDR3 length: 16
D gene: -

CDR3 DNA: TGCGCCAGCCACTCAGGGGGTACGCAGTATTTT
CDR3 protein: CASHSGGTQYF
J gene: TRBJ2-3
clone size: -
V gene: TRBV10-2
CDR3 length: 11
D gene: TRBD1

CDR3 DNA: TGTGCCAGCAGCTGGGACAGGCCTAATCAGCCCCAGCATTTT
CDR3 protein: CASSWDRPNQPQHF
J gene: TRBJ1-5
clone size: many
V gene: TRBV6-6
CDR3 length: 14
D gene: TRBD1

CDR3 DNA: TGTGCCAGCAGACATGGGGCCAACGTCCTGACTTTC
CDR3 protein: CASRHGANVLTF
J gene: TRBJ2-6
clone size: -
V gene: TRBV27
CDR3 length: 12
D gene: -

CDR3 DNA: TGCGCCAGCAGCACCGGACAGACTCGCTCTAACTATGGCTACACCTTC
CDR3 protein: CASSTGQTRSNYGYTF
J gene: TRBJ1-2
clone size: few
V gene: TRBV5-1
CDR3 length: 16
D gene: -

CDR3 DNA: TGTGCCAGCAGGGAACAGGGAGAAGCTTTCTTT
CDR3 protein: CASREQGEAFF
J gene: TRBJ1-1
clone size: -
V gene: TRBV3-1/TRBV3-2
CDR3 length: 11
D gene: -

CDR3 DNA: TGTGCCAGCAGTTTGGAGGGACTAGGAAATTCACCCCTCCACTTT
CDR3 protein: CASSLEGLGNSPLHF
J gene: TRBJ1-6
clone size: -
V gene: TRBV27
CDR3 length: 15
D gene: -

CDR3 DNA: TGTGCCTACGCTACAGTACGCACTGAAGCTTTCTTT
CDR3 protein: CAYATVRTEAFF
J gene: TRBJ1-1
clone size: -
V gene: TRBV5-4
CDR3 length: 12
D gene: -

CDR3 DNA: TGTGCCAGCAGCAAAACTGGGGAGGGACAGGTATACAATGAGCAGTTCTTC
CDR3 protein: CASSKTGEGQVYNEQFF
J gene: TRBJ2-1
clone size: few
V gene: TRBV21-1
CDR3 length: 17
D gene: -

CDR3 DNA: TGTGCCACCAGCGTTGGACAATCGAACACTGAAGCTTTCTTT
CDR3 protein: CATSVGQSNTEAFF
J gene: TRBJ1-1
clone size: -
V gene: TRBV15
CDR3 length: 14
D gene: -

CDR3 DNA: TGTGCCTGGAGTGCGGGAGTTTGGATGTCCCAGCATTTT
CDR3 protein: CAWSAGVWMSQHF
J gene: TRBJ1-5
clone size: -
V gene: TRBV30
CDR3 length: 13
D gene: -

CDR3 DNA: TGTGCCAGCAGCCGGTACCAAGAGACCCAGTACTTC
CDR3 protein: CASSRYQETQYF
J gene: TRBJ2-5
clone size: -
V gene: TRBV11-2
CDR3 length: 12
D gene: -

CDR3 DNA: TGTGCCACCAGCAGAGGAGATCCAGGGCGTAACTATGGCTACACCTTC
CDR3 protein: CATSRGDPGRNYGYTF
J gene: TRBJ1-2
clone size: -
V gene: TRBV15
CDR3 length: 16
D gene: -